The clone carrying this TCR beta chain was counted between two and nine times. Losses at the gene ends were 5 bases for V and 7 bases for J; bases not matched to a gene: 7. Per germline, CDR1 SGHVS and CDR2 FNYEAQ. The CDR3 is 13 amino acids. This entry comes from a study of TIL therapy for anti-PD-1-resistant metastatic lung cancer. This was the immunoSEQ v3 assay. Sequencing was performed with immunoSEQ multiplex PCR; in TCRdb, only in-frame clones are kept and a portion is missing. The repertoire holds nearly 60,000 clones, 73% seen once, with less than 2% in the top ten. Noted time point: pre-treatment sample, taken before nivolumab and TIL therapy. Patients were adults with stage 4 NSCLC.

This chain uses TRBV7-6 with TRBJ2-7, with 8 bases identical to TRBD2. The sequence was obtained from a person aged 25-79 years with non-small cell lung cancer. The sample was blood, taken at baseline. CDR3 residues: CASSKSGRSEQYF. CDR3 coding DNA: TGTGCCAGCAGCAAAAGCGGGAGAAGTGAGCAGTACTTC.